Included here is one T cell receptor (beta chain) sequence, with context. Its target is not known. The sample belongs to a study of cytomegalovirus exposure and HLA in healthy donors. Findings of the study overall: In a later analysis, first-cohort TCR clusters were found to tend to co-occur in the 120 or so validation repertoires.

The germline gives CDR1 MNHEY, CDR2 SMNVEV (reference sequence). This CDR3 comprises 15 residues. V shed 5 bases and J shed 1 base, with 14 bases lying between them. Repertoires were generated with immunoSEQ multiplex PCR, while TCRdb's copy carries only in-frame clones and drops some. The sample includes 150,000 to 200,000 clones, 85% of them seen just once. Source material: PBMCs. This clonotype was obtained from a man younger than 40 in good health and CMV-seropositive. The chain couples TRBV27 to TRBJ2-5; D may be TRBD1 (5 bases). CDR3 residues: CASSPDMKPQETQYF. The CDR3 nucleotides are TGTGCCAGCAGTCCGGACATGAAGCCCCAAGAGACCCAGTACTTC.